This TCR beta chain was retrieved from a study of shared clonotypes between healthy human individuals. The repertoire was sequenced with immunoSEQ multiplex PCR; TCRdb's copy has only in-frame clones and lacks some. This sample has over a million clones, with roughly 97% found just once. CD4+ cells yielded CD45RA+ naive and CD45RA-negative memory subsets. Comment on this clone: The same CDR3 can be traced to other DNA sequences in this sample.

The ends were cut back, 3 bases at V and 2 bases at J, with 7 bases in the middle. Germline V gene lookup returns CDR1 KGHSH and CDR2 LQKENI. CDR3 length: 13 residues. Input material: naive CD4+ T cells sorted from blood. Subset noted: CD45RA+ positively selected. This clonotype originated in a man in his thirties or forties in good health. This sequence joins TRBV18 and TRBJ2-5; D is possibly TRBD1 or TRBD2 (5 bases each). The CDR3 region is CASSPGVQETQYF. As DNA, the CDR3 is TGTGCCAGCTCACCGGGGGTGCAAGAGACCCAGTACTTC.